The entry below gives a single TCR beta chain sequence along with its context. Clones were sequenced by immunoSEQ multiplex PCR, and TCRdb holds only the in-frame ones, with some missing. The sample consists of 450,000 to 500,000 clones, 87% of them appearing once. Clinical histories supplied by participants themselves formed the basis of cohort assignment. The sample is drawn from a study of blood T cell repertoires in COVID-19. Study overall: Spain, Italy and the United States supplied samples that represented acute and convalescent COVID-19.

Per germline, CDR1 ENHRY and CDR2 SYGVKD. V was clipped by 4 bases and J by 13 bases; unmatched bases: 4. This CDR3 comprises 12 residues. This chain links TRBV10-3 with TRBJ1-5; 10 positions match TRBD1. The TCR originated in a woman aged 18-35 years who had recovered from COVID-19. Sequencing was performed on PBMCs or T cells enriched from blood (not recorded which). CDR3 coding DNA: TGTGCCATCAGTGCAGGACAGGGGGTACAGCATTTT. It codes for CAISAGQGVQHF.